This T cell receptor beta chain was recovered during a study of blood T cell repertoires in COVID-19. Per the study methods: Reference gene primer amplification in the assay estimated nucleated cell counts. TCRdb keeps only in-frame clones here, not all; method: immunoSEQ multiplex PCR. That table is the source of V, J and clone size, and D and trimming were worked out from the DNA. The sample holds 300,000 to 400,000 clones, more than 75% seen once. Germline-derived CDR1 and CDR2 are LNHDA and SQIVND (reference sequence). J was trimmed by 8 bases and V by 4 bases; bases with no gene match: 4. The CDR3 is 13 amino acids.

The sequence came from a woman between 45 and 60 years old with COVID-19, enrolled during active disease. This chain connects TRBV19 to TRBJ1-2, with 10 bases matching TRBD1. The sequenced material came from peripheral blood. CDR3 nucleotides: TGTGCCAGTAGTAGACAGGGGGCGCAAGGCTACACCTTC. Protein: CASSRQGAQGYTF.